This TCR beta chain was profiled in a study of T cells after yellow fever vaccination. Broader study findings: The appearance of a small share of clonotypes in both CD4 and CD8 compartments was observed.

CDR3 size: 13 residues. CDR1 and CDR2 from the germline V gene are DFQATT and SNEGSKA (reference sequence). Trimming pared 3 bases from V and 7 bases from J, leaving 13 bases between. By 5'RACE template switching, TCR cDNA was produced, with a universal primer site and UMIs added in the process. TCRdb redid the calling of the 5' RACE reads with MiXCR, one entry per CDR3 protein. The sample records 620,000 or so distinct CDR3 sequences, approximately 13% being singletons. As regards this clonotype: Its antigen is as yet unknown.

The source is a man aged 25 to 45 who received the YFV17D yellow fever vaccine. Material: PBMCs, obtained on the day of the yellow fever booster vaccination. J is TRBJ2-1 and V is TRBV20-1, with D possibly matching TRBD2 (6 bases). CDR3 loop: CSASQRAENEQFF. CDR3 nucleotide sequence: TGCAGTGCTAGCCAGCGGGCTGAGAATGAGCAGTTCTTC.